The TCR beta chain under discussion was sequenced for a study of T cell responses to AZD1222 COVID-19 vaccine (dated by TCRdb to the early 2020s). Notes on the research overall: TCR sequencing covered more than 230 trial participants: approximately 200 given two doses of AZD1222 and 26 given two doses of MenACWY control vaccine. Trial participants were enrolled into age subgroups of 18-55, 56-69 and 70-plus years, which contained around 140, 26 and 57 TCR-sequenced participants, respectively. Broader findings and caveats from the paper: Only five or six AZD1222 recipients were SARS-CoV-2 seropositive at baseline, limiting conclusions about previously exposed vaccinees. Most participants were white British and females outnumbered males, and the authors suggested that clonal diversity may have been underestimated. Vaccine-associated CD4 TCRs spanned the whole spike protein, with dominant responses in regions 160-218 and 743-854. The 56-69-year group was small, and its depth increase did not reach significance, likely because of low power. A significant rise in spike-specific TCR breadth and depth was observed after two AZD1222 doses relative to day 0 and relative to MenACWY recipients. Nearly half of unique spike-specific TCRs reportedly recognized epitopes outside regions mutated in the B.1.351 and B.1.1.7 variants. Because no day 14 peak-response samples were available, the repertoires could be characterized only after the peak T cell response.

A single count supports this clone. Its antigen is not yet known. Base qualities were left out, and no much larger clone turns up one base away. The CDR3 regions of human TCRbeta chains were subjected to immunosequencing. On the authors' methods: Repertoire TCRs were matched against a reference library of SARS-CoV-2-specific TCRs generated with the MIRA antigen-specificity platform. Breadth was defined as the fraction of unique TCRs that were SARS-CoV-2-associated, and depth was defined as the fraction of total T cells that were SARS-CoV-2-associated. Using the MIRA data, every spike-specific TCR was mapped to the spike region that the TCR reacted to and assigned to either a CD4 or a CD8 class. Log10-transformed breadth and depth values were compared by one-way ANOVA with Sidak's multiple comparisons tests. This immuneACCESS table, as held by TCRdb, lists in-frame sequences with V and J called but not all clones. Of the missing ones, under half trace to an unresolved V gene in checked studies; the others have no known cause. V and J calls and clone size are as listed in that table; D and trimming were resolved from the DNA. The sample table records around 160,000 clones; about nine tenths of these occur just once. The top ten constitute under 4% of the sample.

V has 1 base trimmed and J has 9 bases trimmed; junction bases matching no gene number 1. From a lookup of the germline V gene (reference sequence), CDR1 and CDR2 are GTSNPN and SVGIG. Including the terminal cysteine and phenylalanine, the CDR3 comprises 11 residues. Left in the record is the CDR3 DNA by itself, 33 bases read in frame from the first base. What this sample's time point label stands for: about 28 days (+/-7) after the second vaccine dose. AZD1222 recipients given second doses at about 4 weeks or at about 12 weeks were pooled, since spike-specific TCR depth and breadth were not found to differ between the two schedules. The vaccinee samples were drawn from two UK trials, COV001 and COV002, one of which was a single-blind randomized controlled phase 2/3 trial testing AZD1222 (ChAdOx1 nCoV-19) in healthy adults. For TCRbeta chain sequencing, PBMC samples from trial participants were taken at day 0 and at day 28 after the second dose.

The rearranged segments are TRBV30 and TRBJ1-1; 8 of the junction bases match TRBD1. The clonotype comes from an adult who received the AZD1222 COVID-19 vaccine. The sequencing used peripheral blood, collected 28 days after the second AZD1222 dose. CDR3 sequence: CAWSAGGKAFF. The sequenced DNA is TGTGCCTGGAGTGCAGGGGGCAAAGCTTTCTTT.